Below, one T cell receptor beta chain is given with its context. The germline V and J ends were trimmed by 6 bases and 6 bases, with 12 bases remaining between them. Germline CDR1 MDHEN, CDR2 SYDVKM. The CDR3 has 12 amino acids. These data belong to a study of T cell changes during pregnancy in multiple sclerosis. Produced via immunoSEQ multiplex PCR; TCRdb's table is partial and in-frame only. The data show about 62,000 clones, approximately 93% seen once. The input for sequencing was CD8+ T cells from peripheral blood mononuclear cells, taken in the second trimester of pregnancy. The TCR originated in a female donor with multiple sclerosis, enrolled in a pregnancy study. The chain recombines TRBV28 with TRBJ2-7, with TRBD1 as a possible D gene (6 bases). The CDR3: CASSPSRGEQYF. The CDR3 DNA is TGTGCCAGCAGCCCGTCCAGGGGCGAGCAGTACTTC.